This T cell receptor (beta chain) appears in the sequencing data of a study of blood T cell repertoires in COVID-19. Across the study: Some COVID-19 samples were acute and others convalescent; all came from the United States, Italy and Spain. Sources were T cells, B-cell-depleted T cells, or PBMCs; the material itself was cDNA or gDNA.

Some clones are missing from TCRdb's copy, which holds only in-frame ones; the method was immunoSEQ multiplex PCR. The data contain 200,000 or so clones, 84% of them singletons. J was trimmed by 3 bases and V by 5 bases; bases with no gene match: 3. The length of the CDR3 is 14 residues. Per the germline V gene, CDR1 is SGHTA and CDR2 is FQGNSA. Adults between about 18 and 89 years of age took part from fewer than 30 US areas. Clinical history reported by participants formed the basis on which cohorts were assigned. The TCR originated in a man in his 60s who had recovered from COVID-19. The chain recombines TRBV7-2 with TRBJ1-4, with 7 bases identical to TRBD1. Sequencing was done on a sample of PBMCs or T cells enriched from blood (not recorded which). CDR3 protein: CASSQGGANEKLFF. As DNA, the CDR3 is TGTGCCAGCAGCCAAGGGGGCGCTAATGAAAAACTGTTTTTT.